This is a list of T cell receptor beta chains from one sample in a study of cytomegalovirus exposure and HLA in healthy donors. Assay: immunoSEQ multiplex PCR; the TCRdb copy retains only in-frame clones and omits some. This repertoire includes about 160,000 clones. The specimen sequenced was PBMCs. The receptors stem from a woman aged 55-69 years in good health and CMV-seronegative. Both conserved end residues are part of each CDR3. The order of the fields is V gene, CDR3 length, CDR3 protein.

v_call: TRBV5-4; cdr3_length: 16; cdr3_aa: CASSFGQGANTGELFF
v_call: TRBV5-1; cdr3_length: 14; cdr3_aa: CASSLTGTGDIQYF
v_call: TRBV7-3; cdr3_length: 15; cdr3_aa: CASSLTATGLNEQFF
v_call: TRBV27; cdr3_length: 13; cdr3_aa: CASSMRNNYGYTF
v_call: TRBV18; cdr3_length: 14; cdr3_aa: CASSGRGRTYEQYF
v_call: TRBV5-4; cdr3_length: 16; cdr3_aa: CASSEGLFSGANVLTF
v_call: TRBV10-2; cdr3_length: 14; cdr3_aa: CASSDRRIAREQYF
v_call: TRBV5-1; cdr3_length: 15; cdr3_aa: CASSSGEAALYEQYF
v_call: TRBV5-1; cdr3_length: 14; cdr3_aa: CASSLGGDTYEQYF
v_call: TRBV25-1; cdr3_length: 18; cdr3_aa: CASSEYTPGLAVDNEQFF
v_call: TRBV6-6; cdr3_length: 12; cdr3_aa: CASSYAGETQYF
v_call: TRBV5-1; cdr3_length: 16; cdr3_aa: CASSLWTPQEGEKLFF
v_call: TRBV25-1; cdr3_length: 14; cdr3_aa: CASSQQGAYSPLHF
v_call: TRBV13; cdr3_length: 14; cdr3_aa: CASSLDGGTGELFF
v_call: TRBV5-4; cdr3_length: 15; cdr3_aa: CASSLTGGENTEAFF